Below, 16 T cell receptor beta chains from the same sample are listed, as sequenced in a study of Tregs in tolerant kidney transplant recipients. Sequenced by immunoSEQ multiplex PCR; TCRdb stores in-frame clones only, minus some. Its table lists about 30,000 clones. The sequences come from CD8+ T cells from blood, collected before the transplant. The receptors here all came from a human donor who received a combined kidney and bone marrow transplant.

Note on this clone: The read is 3 residues too short to cover the CDR3 end, so that end is filled in from the germline J gene. This rearrangement joins TRBV19 to TRBJ1-4; no definite D call. Trimming cost V 4 bases and J 0 bases, with 6 bases left between them. CDR1 and CDR2 from the germline V gene are LNHDA and SQIVND (reference sequence). This CDR3 comprises 14 residues. The part of the CDR3 DNA that was read is TGTGCCAGTAGTAGTACAGCAACTAATGAAAAA. Its translation is CASSSTATNEK. The whole CDR3 reads CASSSTATNEKLFF.

Regarding this clone: The CDR3 end falls 3 residues outside the read, so it is completed with the germline J gene. The chain recombines TRBV6-2 or TRBV6-3 with TRBJ1-5, with a tentative D call TRBD1 (6 bases). Trimming pared 0 bases from V and 0 bases from J, leaving 9 bases between. CDR3 length: 16 amino acids. Germline lookup yields CDR1 MNHEY and CDR2 SVGEGT. CDR3 sequence: CASSYSLGGSNQPQHF. CDR3 bases read: TGTGCCAGCAGTTACTCGTTAGGGGGTAGCAATCAGCCC.

In regard to this clone: The read stops 3 residues short of the end of the CDR3; the missing end is completed from the germline J gene. The rearrangement joins TRBV7-9 to TRBJ1-6, with D tentatively TRBD1 (5 bases). This CDR3 has 12 residues. Germline CDR1 and CDR2: SEHNR and FQNEAQ (reference sequence). V lost 3 bases, J lost 12 bases, and 9 bases lay in between. The CDR3: CASSFSGEPLHF. The sequenced part of the CDR3 DNA is TGTGCCAGCAGCTTCTCGGGGGAACCC.

Note on this clone: Read sequence stops 3 residues before the CDR3 end, and the germline J gene provides the missing end. The chain links TRBV20-1 to TRBJ2-3; D might be TRBD2 (5 bases). This CDR3 is 19 amino acids long. Trimming removed 2 bases from V and 0 bases from J, with 24 bases in between. CDR1 DFQATT and CDR2 SNEGSKA come from the germline V gene (reference sequence). This CDR3 reads CSARPSGAMSTQSTDTQYF. The part of the CDR3 DNA that was read is TGCAGTGCTAGACCGAGCGGCGCTATGTCGACGCAAAGCACAGATACG.

With regard to this clone: The sequence runs out 3 residues before the end of the CDR3; the remainder is reconstructed from the germline J gene. The V and J genes are TRBV30 and TRBJ2-3; 9 positions agree with TRBD2. CDR1 GTSNPN and CDR2 SVGIG come from the germline V gene (reference sequence). This CDR3 comprises 16 residues. Trimming cost V 2 bases and J 0 bases; bases outside gene matches: 6. The CDR3 DNA, read in part, is TGTGCCTGGAGTAAGGATCTAGCGGGGAGCACAGATACG. Its protein is CAWSKDLAGSTDT. The whole CDR3 reads CAWSKDLAGSTDTQYF.

CDR3 sequence reads: CASSLGPNEQYF. CDR3 DNA (partial): TGCGCCAGCAGCTTGGGTCCCAACGAG. The chain carries TRBV5-1 and TRBJ2-7; D is unclear. The read terminates 3 residues before the CDR3 end, so the remaining end is supplied by the germline J gene. Germline CDR1 and CDR2: SGHRS and YFSETQ. Trimming cost V 0 bases and J 5 bases, with 6 bases left between them. This CDR3 has 12 residues.

Regarding this clone: The CDR3 extends 3 residues past the end of the read, so its final part is completed from the germline J gene. The chain combines TRBV29-1 with TRBJ2-1; 8 nucleotides align to TRBD2. This CDR3 region has 13 residues. Trimming cost V 1 base and J 4 bases; bases outside gene matches: 0. Germline values: CDR1 SQVTM, CDR2 ANQGSEA. The CDR3 protein is CSVEGLAYNEQFF. The CDR3 DNA, read in part, is TGCAGCGTTGAAGGACTAGCGTACAATGAG.

As for this clone: The sequence runs out 3 residues before the end of the CDR3; the remainder is reconstructed from the germline J gene. The V and J genes are TRBV19 and TRBJ2-1, with D maybe TRBD2 (5 bases). CDR1 is LNHDA, CDR2 SQIVND, per germline (reference sequence). The CDR3 has 13 amino acids. The V end was cut by 1 base, the J end by 6 bases, with 7 bases between. CDR3 amino acids: CASSIGEGNEQFF. The DNA read from the CDR3 is TGTGCCAGTAGTATAGGAGAGGGCAATGAG.

In regard to this clone: The sequenced fragment ends 3 residues before the CDR3 boundary, so the rest is inferred from the germline J gene. V and J are TRBV9 and TRBJ2-1; 7 nucleotides align to TRBD2. Germline CDR1 and CDR2: SGDLS and YYNGEE. This CDR3 region has 15 residues. V was pared by 4 bases and J by 8 bases, with 12 bases of the junction left unmatched. The CDR3 region is CASSPLGGRSDEQFF. Partial CDR3 DNA: TGTGCCAGCAGCCCCCTGGGCGGGAGATCGGATGAG.

Points on this clone: The read finishes 3 residues shy of the CDR3 end, and the germline J gene is used to complete it. This chain connects TRBV11-2 to TRBJ2-3; 8 bases line up with TRBD1. Unmatched junction bases numbered 5, after V lost 6 bases and J lost 3 bases. The CDR3 has 14 amino acids. Germline V CDR1 and CDR2: SGHAT, FQNNGV. CDR3 DNA, as far as it was read: TGTGCCAGCAGTCATTGGACAGGGACAGATACG. Amino acids: CASSHWTGTDT. The complete CDR3 sequence is CASSHWTGTDTQYF.

In the case of this clone: The read stops 3 residues short of the end of the CDR3; the missing end is completed from the germline J gene. V usage is TRBV11-2 and J usage is TRBJ2-1; TRBD1 matches at 7 bases. Looked up from germline, CDR1 is SGHAT and CDR2 is FQNNGV. This CDR3 spans 15 amino acids. V shed 4 bases, J shed 9 bases, and the junction held 12 bases outside the gene matches. CDR3 amino acids: CASSYTTGPRSEQFF. CDR3 DNA, as far as it was read: TGTGCCAGCAGCTATACGACAGGGCCTCGTAGTGAG.

As to this clone: The CDR3 end lies 3 residues beyond the end of the read and is filled in from the germline J gene. The chain recombines TRBV7-3 with TRBJ2-3; 8 bases match TRBD1. The CDR3 spans 17 residues. Germline trimming cut 2 bases from V and 6 bases from J; bases unmatched to any gene: 13. Looked up from germline, CDR1 is SGHTA and CDR2 is FQGTGA. CDR3 region: CASSLYSTGGIYDTQYF. The DNA read from the CDR3 is TGTGCCAGCAGCTTATACTCTACAGGGGGGATTTATGATACG. The complete variable domain, with remaining parts taken from reference TRBV7-3 and TRBJ2-3, reads GAGVSQTPSNKVTEKGKYVELRCDPISGHTALYWYRQSLGQGPEFLIYFQGTGAADDSGLPNDRFFAVRPEGSVSTLKIQRTERGDSAVYLCASSLYSTGGIYDTQYFGPGTRLTVL.

To note about this clone: Coverage ceases 3 residues before the CDR3 finishes, and the germline J gene fills in the end. The chain has TRBV6-4 and TRBJ2-2, with 7 bases aligning to TRBD1. The CDR3 has 13 residues. In germline, CDR1 is MRHNA, CDR2 SNTAGT. V shed 4 bases and J 6 bases; nucleotides not matched to a gene: 2. Incomplete CDR3 DNA: TGTGCCAGCAGTGTCACAGGGGCCGGGGAG. Its protein is CASSVTGAGE. The full CDR3 protein reads CASSVTGAGELFF.

As regards this clone: The read finishes 3 residues shy of the CDR3 end, and the germline J gene is used to complete it. This chain joins TRBV19 and TRBJ2-7, with 7 bases that match TRBD2. The trim removed 1 base at V and 2 bases at J, leaving 5 bases unmatched. The germline gives CDR1 LNHDA, CDR2 SQIVND (reference sequence). The CDR3 is made up of 15 amino acids. This chain's CDR3 is CASSIGAGLTYEQYF. The sequenced part of the CDR3 DNA is TGTGCCAGTAGTATAGGGGCGGGACTAACCTACGAG.

In regard to this clone: The CDR3 end falls 3 residues outside the read, so it is completed with the germline J gene. V is TRBV29-1 and J is TRBJ2-7, with 8 bases lining up with TRBD1. With V trimmed by 3 bases and J by 0 bases, 7 bases remained unmatched. This CDR3 is built from 15 residues. Germline V CDR1 and CDR2: SQVTM, ANQGSEA. The CDR3 DNA, read in part, is TGCAGCGTTGAGGGGGGACAGGAGAGCTCCTACGAG. Translated, it gives CSVEGGQESSYE. The CDR3 as a whole reads CSVEGGQESSYEQYF.

Comment on this clone: The CDR3 is cut off 3 residues early in the read; its end comes from the germline J gene. This chain links TRBV20-1 with TRBJ1-2, with 8 nucleotides matching TRBD1. The CDR3 length is 13 residues. Germline-derived CDR1 and CDR2 are DFQATT and SNEGSKA (reference sequence). The CDR3 spells CGVRTGHLYGYTF. CDR3 bases read: TGCGGGGTGCGGACAGGGCATTTGTATGGC.